This paragraph covers one TCR beta chain sequence. Antigen: not known. The entry originates in a study of PD-1 blockade in classical Hodgkin lymphoma. Sequenced by immunoSEQ multiplex PCR; TCRdb stores in-frame clones only, minus some. The sample contains approximately 89,000 clones, 80% to 85% of which appear only once. The CDR3 is 18 amino acids. Germline V gene sequence: CDR1 LGHNA, CDR2 YSLEER. The J segment lost 0 bases and the V segment lost 2 bases, leaving 5 bases of the junction unmatched. Study observations and caveats: Partial responders and progressors had significantly lower baseline TCR diversity.

All patients experienced relapse after autologous stem cell transplantation, and brentuximab vedotin exposure was variable. This clonotype was sampled from a human donor with classical Hodgkin lymphoma. This specimen was peripheral blood mononuclear cells (PBMCs), taken at baseline. The chain couples TRBV4-3 to TRBJ2-4, with 12 bases identical to TRBD1. The CDR3 region has the DNA TGCGCCAGCAGCCAATCCGGGACAGGGGGCCTAGCCAAAAACATTCAGTACTTC. This encodes CASSQSGTGGLAKNIQYF.